This TCR beta chain appears in the sequencing data of a study of response to subunit inactivated influenza vaccine. As concerns this clonotype: Its antigen is not known. This may stem from a read error, because a much larger clone lies one nucleotide away.

Points from the study as a whole: Authors suggested each seasonal influenza vaccination recruits few new T cells.

The length of the CDR3 is 13 residues. V was cut by 4 bases and J by 3 bases, with 10 bases left in between. From germline, CDR1 is SGHRS and CDR2 YFSETQ. A single record per CDR3 protein comes from TCRdb applying MiXCR to the RT-PCR reads. Of around 850,000 distinct CDR3 sequences in the sample, approximately 17% are singletons; the top ten hold approximately 10%. Material: PBMCs from blood, obtained more than 4 days after vaccination. This sequence was found in a man aged 45-65 years who received an inactivated influenza vaccine. The chain recombines TRBV5-1 with TRBJ1-2; TRBD1 is a possible D gene (5 bases). CDR3 nucleotides: TGCGCCAGCAGCCAGACAGTTGACTATGGCTACACCTTC. Its protein product is CASSQTVDYGYTF.